This TCR beta chain came from a study of identical twins (dated by TCRdb to the mid-2010s). Context from the whole study: TCR alpha and beta repertoires from monozygotic twins, unrelated adults of various ages and cord blood were deep-sequenced to test whether fetal clonotypes persist. To rule out contamination, the twin experiments were replicated at different times with different library preparation protocols.

As for this clonotype: No cognate antigen has been identified for it. No base qualities exist here, and no much larger clone lies one base off it.

Every donor was a healthy Caucasian. The twin cohort comprised three pairs of female monozygotic twins, all aged roughly 18 to 29 years. Positive isolation kits from Invitrogen were used to isolate the CD4+ and CD8+ T cell populations. The library was produced with 5' RACE. The data were produced on an Illumina HiSeq 2000. A universal primer binding site was introduced by template switching, and a unique molecular identifier was present in the final cDNA, enabling accurate counting of TCR cDNA molecules. Specific primers in the conserved constant-segment region were used to synthesize first-strand cDNA for TCR alpha and beta chains. To control for contamination, every cDNA library was double barcoded, receiving both a SMART-Mk sample barcode and Illumina barcodes. TruSeq adapter sequences along with Illumina sample barcodes were introduced in two successive PCR steps. Sequencing of the TCR alpha and beta cDNA libraries was done on the Illumina HiSeq platform using custom primers. The published analysis was carried out like this. MiGEC processed the raw reads to extract unique molecular identifiers, while MiXCR was used to determine the CDR3 positions. Recombination models were inferred per individual with the repgenHMM and IGoR tools using an EM algorithm. The tcR package in R was used for shared clonotype analysis, with sharing normalized by the product of cloneset sizes. To study raw recombination free of thymic and clonal selection effects, out-of-frame nonproductive sequences were analyzed. TCRdb cleaned the public reads at Q25 with fastp, built clones with MiXCR and kept in-frame beta chains. Entries are consolidated by CDR3 protein sequence, retaining the most common genes and DNA. TCRdb's processing, not the authors', yielded these V and J calls. The sample table contains 500,000 to 650,000 distinct CDR3 sequences; only one count was recorded for 20% to 25% of them. The ten largest account for around 0.47% of the sample.

The full study reports these points: Zero-insertion analyses could be partly confounded by invariant T cells such as MAIT and iNKT, though diverse VJ usage argued against such confounding for most clonotypes. Because the same donors could not be followed over many years, the conclusions relied on cross-sectional statistical analysis. In monozygotic twins, recombination models systematically underestimated out-of-frame TCR alpha sharing, but the models matched the sharing seen between unrelated individuals. Out-of-frame TCR alpha sequences shared between twins showed an excess of low generation-probability sequences compared with coincidental sharing between unrelated individuals. Excess twin sharing in beta out-of-frame sequences was weaker because fewer shared sequences lowered the signal-to-noise ratio. Fewer insertions were carried by abundant cord blood beta clonotypes; a weaker similar trend was observed in young adult naive repertoires, while no such trend was observed in memory repertoires.

These data were likewise used in another study, on yellow fever vaccine responses in identical twins. As the second study states: The T cell response to vaccination in identical twins was reported by the authors to appear partly convergent and partly personalized. In identical twins, the study followed T cell clones that responded to the vaccine with precision.

The origin of this receptor is a woman aged 18-30 years in good health. Sequencing was carried out using CD4+ T cells sorted from blood.

The CDR3 amino acid sequence is: CASSIGVSDTQYF. The sequence in DNA is TGTGCCAGCAGCATCGGAGTTTCCGATACGCAGTATTTT. This sequence uses TRBV11-2 and TRBJ2-3, with the D gene too uncertain to name. V was cut back by 5 bases and J by 6 bases, leaving a gap of 12 bases between them. CDR1 and CDR2 are drawn from the germline V gene: SGHAT, FQNNGV. CDR3 length: 13 amino acids, cysteine to phenylalanine. The read is trimmed to its CDR3 DNA, 39 bases read in frame from base 1. The CDR3, completed at both ends by the reference TRBV11-2 and TRBJ2-3 genes, gives the full variable domain EAGVAQSPRYKIIEKRQSVAFWCNPISGHATLYWYQQILGQGPKLLIQFQNNGVVDDSQLPKDRFSAERLKGVDSTLKIQPAKLEDSAVYLCASSIGVSDTQYFGPGTRLTVL.